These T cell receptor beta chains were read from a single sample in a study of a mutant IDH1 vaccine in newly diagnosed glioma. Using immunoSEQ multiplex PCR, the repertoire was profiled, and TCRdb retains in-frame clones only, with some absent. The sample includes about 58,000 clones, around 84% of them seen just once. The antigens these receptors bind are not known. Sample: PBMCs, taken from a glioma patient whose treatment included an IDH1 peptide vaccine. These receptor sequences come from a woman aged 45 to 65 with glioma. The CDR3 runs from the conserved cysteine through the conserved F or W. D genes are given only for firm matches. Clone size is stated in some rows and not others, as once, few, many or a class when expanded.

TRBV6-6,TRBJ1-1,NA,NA,CASSYSPQKNTEAFF,TGTGCCAGCAGTTACTCTCCCCAGAAAAACACTGAAGCTTTCTTT
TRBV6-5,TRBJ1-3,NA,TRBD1,CASSDRVSSGNTIYF,TGTGCCAGCAGCGACAGGGTTTCCTCTGGAAACACCATATATTTT
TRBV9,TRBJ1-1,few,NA,CASSPQPNTEAFF,TGTGCCAGCAGCCCACAGCCGAACACTGAAGCTTTCTTT
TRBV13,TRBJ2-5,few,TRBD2,CASSPGTSGGTREQYF,TGTGCCAGCAGCCCTGGGACTAGCGGGGGGACTAGGGAGCAGTACTTC
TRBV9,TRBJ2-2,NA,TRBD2,CASSAPSGTNTGELFF,TGTGCCAGCAGCGCACCTAGCGGCACGAACACCGGGGAGCTGTTTTTT
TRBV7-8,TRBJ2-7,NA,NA,CASSLAVPGVYEQYF,TGTGCCAGCAGCTTAGCGGTTCCAGGGGTCTACGAGCAGTACTTC
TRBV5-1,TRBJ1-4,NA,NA,CASSLVGGANEKLFF,TGCGCCAGCAGCTTGGTAGGGGGGGCTAATGAAAAACTGTTTTTT
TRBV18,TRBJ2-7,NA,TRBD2,CASSSPFSSGVYEQYF,TGTGCCAGCTCATCTCCTTTCTCTAGCGGGGTATACGAGCAGTACTTC
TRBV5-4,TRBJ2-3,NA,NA,CASSLVDREITDTQYF,TGTGCCAGCAGCTTAGTTGATAGAGAAATCACAGATACGCAGTATTTT
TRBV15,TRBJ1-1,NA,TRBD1,CATSDRGKSGNTEAFF,TGTGCCACCAGCGACAGGGGTAAAAGTGGGAACACTGAAGCTTTCTTT
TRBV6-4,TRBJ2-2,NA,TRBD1,CASSEGQGLTNTGELFF,TGTGCCAGCAGTGAGGGACAGGGGCTAACGAACACCGGGGAGCTGTTTTTT
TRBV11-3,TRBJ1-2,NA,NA,CASSLRGANYGYTF,TGTGCCAGCAGCCTCCGGGGCGCTAACTATGGCTACACCTTC
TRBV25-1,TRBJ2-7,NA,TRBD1,CASSAPHRGRVVQYF,TGTGCCAGCAGTGCCCCCCACAGGGGGCGGGTGGTGCAGTACTTC
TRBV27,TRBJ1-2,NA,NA,CASSLKGMGYTF,TGTGCCAGCAGTTTGAAGGGGATGGGCTACACCTTC
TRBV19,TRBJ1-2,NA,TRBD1,CASSIGAGGGFSTF,TGTGCCAGTAGTATCGGGGCAGGGGGGGGGTTTAGCACCTTC
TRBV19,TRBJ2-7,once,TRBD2,CASLDLAGGTYEQYF,TGTGCCAGTCTTGACCTAGCGGGGGGGACCTACGAGCAGTACTTC